Detailed here is one T cell receptor beta chain. The source of the sample is a study of T cell changes during pregnancy in multiple sclerosis. TCRdb's table, derived via immunoSEQ multiplex PCR, lists solely in-frame clones and lacks some. The table has 50,000 to 60,000 clones, nearly 95% seen once; the top ten hold approximately 0.25%. Trimming pared 2 bases from V and 4 bases from J, leaving 17 bases between. The CDR3 is made up of 16 amino acids. Looked up from germline, CDR1 is MDHEN and CDR2 is SYDVKM. J is TRBJ1-1 and V is TRBV28; perhaps TRBD1 as D (6 bases). The sequence came from a female donor with multiple sclerosis, enrolled in a pregnancy study. Source: CD4+ T cells from peripheral blood mononuclear cells, taken in the second trimester of pregnancy. CDR3 nucleotide sequence: TGTGCCAGCAGTTTAGGGGGGGCAGGGTGGGGCACTGAAGCTTTCTTT. This translates into CASSLGGAGWGTEAFF.